Sequencing of this T cell receptor (beta chain) was carried out in a study of T cell repertoires in cytomegalovirus infection. Study summary: Both CMV infection and a matching HLA type were indicated by public TCR beta signatures.

The germline V and J ends were trimmed by 8 bases and 8 bases, with 12 bases remaining between them. Germline V gives CDR1 MDHEN, CDR2 SYDVKM. This CDR3 contains 12 residues. TCRdb analysed the reads with MiXCR anew, one entry per CDR3 protein. The sample holds approximately 150,000 distinct CDR3 sequences, 17% seen once. The sample was CD8+ T cells from PBMCs. This clonotype was sampled from a human donor in good health (CMV status not recorded). Some clones in this sample may be carry-over from other donors' samples. The chain recombines TRBV28 with TRBJ1-4; perhaps TRBD1 as D (5 bases). DNA of the CDR3: TGTGCCAGCGGGGCCGGGCGGGAAAAACTGTTTTTT. This codes for CASGAGREKLFF.